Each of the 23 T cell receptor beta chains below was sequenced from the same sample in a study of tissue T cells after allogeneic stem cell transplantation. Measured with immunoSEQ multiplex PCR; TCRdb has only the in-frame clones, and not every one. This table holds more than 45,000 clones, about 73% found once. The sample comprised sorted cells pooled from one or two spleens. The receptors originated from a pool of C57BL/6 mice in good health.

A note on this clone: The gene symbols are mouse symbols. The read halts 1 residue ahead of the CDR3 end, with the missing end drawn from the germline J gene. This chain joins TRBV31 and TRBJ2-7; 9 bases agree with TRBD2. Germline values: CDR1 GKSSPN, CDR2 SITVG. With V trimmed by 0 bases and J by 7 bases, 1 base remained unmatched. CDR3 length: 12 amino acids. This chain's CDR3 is CAWSLTGGEQYF. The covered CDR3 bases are TGTGCCTGGAGTCTAACTGGGGGGGAACAGTAC.

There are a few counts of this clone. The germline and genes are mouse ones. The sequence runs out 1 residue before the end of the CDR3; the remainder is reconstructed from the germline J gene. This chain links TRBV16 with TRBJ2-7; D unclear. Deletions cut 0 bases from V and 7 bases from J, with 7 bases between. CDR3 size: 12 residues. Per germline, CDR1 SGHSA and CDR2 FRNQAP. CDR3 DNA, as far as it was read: TGTGCAAGCAGCTTAGATCTGGCAGAACAGTAC. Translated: CASSLDLAEQY. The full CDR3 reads CASSLDLAEQYF. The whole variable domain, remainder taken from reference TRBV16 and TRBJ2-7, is NAGVIQTPRHKVTGKGQEATLWCEPISGHSAVFWYRQTIVQGLEFLTYFRNQAPIDDSGMPKERFSAQMPNQSHSTLKIQSTQPQDSAVYLCASSLDLAEQYFGPGTRLTVL.

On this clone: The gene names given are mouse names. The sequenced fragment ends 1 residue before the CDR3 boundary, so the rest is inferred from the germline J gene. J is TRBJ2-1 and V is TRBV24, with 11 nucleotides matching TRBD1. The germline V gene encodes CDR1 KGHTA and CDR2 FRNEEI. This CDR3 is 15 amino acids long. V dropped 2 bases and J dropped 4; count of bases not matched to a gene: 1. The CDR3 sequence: CASSLGDRGYAEQFF. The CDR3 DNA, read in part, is TGTGCCAGCAGTCTGGGGGACAGGGGGTATGCTGAGCAGTTC.

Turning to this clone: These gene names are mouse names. The sequenced CDR3 bases are TGCACCTGCAGTGCCCGGGACAGGGGCTCGCCCCTCTAC. It is translated as CTCSARDRGSPLY. The full CDR3 protein is CTCSARDRGSPLYF. This rearrangement joins TRBV1 to TRBJ1-6; 10 nucleotides align to TRBD1. The sequence runs out 1 residue before the end of the CDR3; the remainder is reconstructed from the germline J gene. TRBJ1-6 is known as an ORF, though its function is uncertain. Per the germline V gene, CDR1 is NSQYPW and CDR2 is LRSPGD (reference sequence). The CDR3 consists of 14 residues. V lost 3 bases to trimming and J lost 10 bases; unmatched junction nucleotides: 3.

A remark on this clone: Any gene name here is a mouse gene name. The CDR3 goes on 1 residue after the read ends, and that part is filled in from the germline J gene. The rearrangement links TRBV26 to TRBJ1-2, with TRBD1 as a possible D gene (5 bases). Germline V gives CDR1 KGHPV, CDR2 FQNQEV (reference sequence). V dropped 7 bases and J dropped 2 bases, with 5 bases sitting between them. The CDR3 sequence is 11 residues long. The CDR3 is CASKGNSDYTF. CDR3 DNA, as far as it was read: TGTGCCAGCAAGGGGAACTCCGACTACACC. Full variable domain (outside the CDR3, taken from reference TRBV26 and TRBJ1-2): NSKVIQTPRYLVKGQGQKAKMRCIPEKGHPVVFWYQQNKNNEFKFLINFQNQEVLQQIDMTEKRFSAECPSNSPCSLEIQSSEAGDSALYLCASKGNSDYTFGSGTRLLVI.

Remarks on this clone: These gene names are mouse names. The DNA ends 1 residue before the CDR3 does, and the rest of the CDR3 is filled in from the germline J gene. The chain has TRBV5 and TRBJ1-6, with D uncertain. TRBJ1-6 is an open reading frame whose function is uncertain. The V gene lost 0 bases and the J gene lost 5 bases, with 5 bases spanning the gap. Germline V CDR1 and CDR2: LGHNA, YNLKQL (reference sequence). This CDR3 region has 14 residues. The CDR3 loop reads CASSQDSDNSPLYF. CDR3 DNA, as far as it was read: TGTGCCAGCAGCCAAGATTCGGATAATTCGCCCCTCTAC.

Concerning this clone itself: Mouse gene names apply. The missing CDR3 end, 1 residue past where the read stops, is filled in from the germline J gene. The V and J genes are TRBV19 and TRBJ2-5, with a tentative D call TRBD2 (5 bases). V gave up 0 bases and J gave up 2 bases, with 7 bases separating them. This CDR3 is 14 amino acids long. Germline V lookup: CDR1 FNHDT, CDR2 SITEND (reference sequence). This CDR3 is CASSIGTTQDTQYF. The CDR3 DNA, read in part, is TGTGCCAGCAGTATAGGGACTACCCAAGACACCCAGTAC.

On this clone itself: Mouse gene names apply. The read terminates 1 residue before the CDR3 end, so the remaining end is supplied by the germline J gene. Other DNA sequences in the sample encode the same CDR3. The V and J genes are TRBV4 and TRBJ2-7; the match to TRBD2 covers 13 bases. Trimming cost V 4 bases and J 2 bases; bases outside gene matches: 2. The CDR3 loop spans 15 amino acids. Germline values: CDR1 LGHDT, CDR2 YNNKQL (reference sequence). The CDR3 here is CASSFGTGGAYEQYF. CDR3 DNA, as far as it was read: TGTGCCAGCAGCTTCGGGACTGGGGGGGCCTATGAACAGTAC.

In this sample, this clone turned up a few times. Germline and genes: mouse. CDR3 protein: CASTTGGAEQYF. Incomplete CDR3 DNA: TGTGCTAGCACGACTGGGGGGGCTGAACAGTAC. V gene TRBV29 combines with J gene TRBJ2-7; 12 positions agree with TRBD2. Coverage ceases 1 residue before the CDR3 finishes, and the germline J gene fills in the end. After removal of 7 bases from V and 6 bases from J, the junction contained 1 base not matched to a gene. CDR1 is MSHET and CDR2 is SYDVDS in the germline V gene. The CDR3 is 12 amino acids.

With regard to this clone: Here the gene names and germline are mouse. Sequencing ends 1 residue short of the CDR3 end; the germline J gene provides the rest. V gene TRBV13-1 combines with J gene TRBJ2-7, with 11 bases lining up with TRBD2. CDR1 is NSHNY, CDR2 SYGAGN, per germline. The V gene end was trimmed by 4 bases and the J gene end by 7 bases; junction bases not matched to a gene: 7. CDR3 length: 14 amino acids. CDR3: CASSITGGAREQYF. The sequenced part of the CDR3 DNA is TGTGCCAGCAGTATCACTGGGGGGGCTCGGGAACAGTAC.

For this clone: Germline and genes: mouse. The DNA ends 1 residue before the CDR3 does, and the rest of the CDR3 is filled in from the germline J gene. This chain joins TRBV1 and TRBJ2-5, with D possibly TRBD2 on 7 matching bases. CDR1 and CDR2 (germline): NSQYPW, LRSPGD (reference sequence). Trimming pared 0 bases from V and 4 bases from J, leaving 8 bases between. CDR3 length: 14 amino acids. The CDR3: CTCSAEGGEDTQYF. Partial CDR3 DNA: TGCACCTGCAGTGCAGAAGGGGGGGAAGACACCCAGTAC. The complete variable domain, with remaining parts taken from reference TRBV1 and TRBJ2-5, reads VTLLEQNPRWRLVPRGQAVNLRCILKNSQYPWMSWYQQDLQKQLQWLFTLRSPGDKEVKSLPGADYLATRVTDTELRLQVANMSQGRTLYCTCSAEGGEDTQYFGPGTRLLVL.

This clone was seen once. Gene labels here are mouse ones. The CDR3 bases that were read are TGTGCCAGCAGCTCGACAGGGGTTGCAGAAACGCTGTAT. Translated, it gives CASSSTGVAETLY. The entire CDR3 sequence reads CASSSTGVAETLYF. This chain joins TRBV3 and TRBJ2-3; 8 bases are shared with TRBD1. Read coverage stops 1 residue before the CDR3 terminus; the germline J gene supplies the remainder. Germline trimming cut 4 bases from V and 2 bases from J; bases unmatched to any gene: 2. Looked up from germline, CDR1 is SNHLY and CDR2 is FYNGKV (reference sequence). The CDR3 is 14 residues long.

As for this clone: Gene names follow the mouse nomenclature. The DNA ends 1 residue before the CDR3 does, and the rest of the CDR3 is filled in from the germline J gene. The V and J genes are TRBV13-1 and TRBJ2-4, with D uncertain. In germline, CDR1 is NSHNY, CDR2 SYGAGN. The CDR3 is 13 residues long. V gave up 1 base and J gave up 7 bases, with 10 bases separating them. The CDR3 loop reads CASSDNSRDTLYF. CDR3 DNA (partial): TGTGCCAGCAGTGATAACAGCCGCGACACCTTGTAC.

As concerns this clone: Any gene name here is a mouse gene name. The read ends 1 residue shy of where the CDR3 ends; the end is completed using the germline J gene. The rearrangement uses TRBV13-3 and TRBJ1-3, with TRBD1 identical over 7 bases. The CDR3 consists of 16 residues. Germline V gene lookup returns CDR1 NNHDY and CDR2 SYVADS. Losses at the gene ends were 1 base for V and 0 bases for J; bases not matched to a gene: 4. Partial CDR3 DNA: TGTGCCAGCAGTGATTGGGACAGCCTTTCTGGAAATACGCTCTAT. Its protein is CASSDWDSLSGNTLY. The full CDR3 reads CASSDWDSLSGNTLYF.

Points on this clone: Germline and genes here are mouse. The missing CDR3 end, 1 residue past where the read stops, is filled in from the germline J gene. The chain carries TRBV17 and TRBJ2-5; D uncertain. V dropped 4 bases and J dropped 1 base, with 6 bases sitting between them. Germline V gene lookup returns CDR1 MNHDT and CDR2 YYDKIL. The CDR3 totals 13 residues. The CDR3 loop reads CASSTGYQDTQYF. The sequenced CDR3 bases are TGTGCTAGCAGTACGGGATACCAAGACACCCAGTAC.

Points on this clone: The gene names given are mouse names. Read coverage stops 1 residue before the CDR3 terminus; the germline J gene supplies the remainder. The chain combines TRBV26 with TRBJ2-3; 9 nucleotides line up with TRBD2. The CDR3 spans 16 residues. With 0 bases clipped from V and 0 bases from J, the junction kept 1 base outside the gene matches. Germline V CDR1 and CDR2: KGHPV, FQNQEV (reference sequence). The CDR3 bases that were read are TGTGCCAGCAGTCTGTCGACTGGGGGTAGTGCAGAAACGCTGTAT. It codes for CASSLSTGGSAETLY. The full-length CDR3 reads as CASSLSTGGSAETLYF.

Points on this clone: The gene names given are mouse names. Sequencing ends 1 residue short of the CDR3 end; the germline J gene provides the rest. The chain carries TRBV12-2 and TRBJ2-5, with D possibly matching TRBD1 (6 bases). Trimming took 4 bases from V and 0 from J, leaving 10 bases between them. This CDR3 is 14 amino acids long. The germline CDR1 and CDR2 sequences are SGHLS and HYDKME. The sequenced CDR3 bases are TGTGCCAGCTCACCGGACAGTAACCAAGACACCCAGTAC. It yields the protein CASSPDSNQDTQY. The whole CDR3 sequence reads CASSPDSNQDTQYF.

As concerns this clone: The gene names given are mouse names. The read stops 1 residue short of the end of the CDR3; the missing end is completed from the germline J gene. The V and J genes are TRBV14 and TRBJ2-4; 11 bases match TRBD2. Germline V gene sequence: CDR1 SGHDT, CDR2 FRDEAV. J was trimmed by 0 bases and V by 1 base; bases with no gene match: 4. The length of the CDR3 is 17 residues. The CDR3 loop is CASSFNWGGASQNTLYF. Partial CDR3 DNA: TGTGCCAGCAGTTTCAACTGGGGGGGCGCTAGTCAAAACACCTTGTAC.

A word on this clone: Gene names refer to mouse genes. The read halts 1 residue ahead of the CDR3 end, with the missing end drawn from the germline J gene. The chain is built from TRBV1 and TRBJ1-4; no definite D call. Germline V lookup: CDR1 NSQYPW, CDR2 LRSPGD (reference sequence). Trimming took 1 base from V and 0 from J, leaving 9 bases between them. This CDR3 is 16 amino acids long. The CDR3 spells CTCSAVSKISNERLFF. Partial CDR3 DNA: TGCACCTGCAGTGCAGTGTCAAAAATTTCCAACGAAAGATTATTT.

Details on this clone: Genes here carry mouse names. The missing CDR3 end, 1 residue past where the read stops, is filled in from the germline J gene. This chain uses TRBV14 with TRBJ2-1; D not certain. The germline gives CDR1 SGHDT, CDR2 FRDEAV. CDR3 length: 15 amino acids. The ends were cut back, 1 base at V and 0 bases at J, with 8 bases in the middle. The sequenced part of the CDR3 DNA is TGTGCCAGCAGTTTCAGGGTCAGTAACTATGCTGAGCAGTTC. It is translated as CASSFRVSNYAEQF. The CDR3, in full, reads CASSFRVSNYAEQFF.

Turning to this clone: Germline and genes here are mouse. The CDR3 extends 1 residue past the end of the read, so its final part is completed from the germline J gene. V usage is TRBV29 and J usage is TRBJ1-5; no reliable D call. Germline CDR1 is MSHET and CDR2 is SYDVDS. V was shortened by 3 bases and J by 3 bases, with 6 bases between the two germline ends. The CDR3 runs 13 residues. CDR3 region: CASSLSTNQAPLF. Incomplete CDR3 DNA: TGTGCTAGCAGTTTGAGCACCAACCAGGCTCCGCTT.

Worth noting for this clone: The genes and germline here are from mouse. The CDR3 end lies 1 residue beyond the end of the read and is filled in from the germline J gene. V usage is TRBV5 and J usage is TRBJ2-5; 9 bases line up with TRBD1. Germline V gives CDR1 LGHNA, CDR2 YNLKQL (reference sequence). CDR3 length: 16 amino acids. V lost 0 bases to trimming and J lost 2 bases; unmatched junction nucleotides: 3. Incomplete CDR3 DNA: TGTGCCAGCAGCCAAGATTCGACAGGGGGCCAAGACACCCAGTAC. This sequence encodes CASSQDSTGGQDTQY. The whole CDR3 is CASSQDSTGGQDTQYF.

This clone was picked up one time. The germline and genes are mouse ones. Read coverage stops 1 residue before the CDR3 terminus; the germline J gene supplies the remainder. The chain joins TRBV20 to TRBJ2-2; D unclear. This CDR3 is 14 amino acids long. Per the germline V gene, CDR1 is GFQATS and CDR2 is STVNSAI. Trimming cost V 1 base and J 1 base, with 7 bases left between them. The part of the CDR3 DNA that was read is TGTGGTGCTAGGGCGACGGTAAACACCGGGCAGCTCTAC. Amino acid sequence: CGARATVNTGQLY. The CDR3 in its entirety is CGARATVNTGQLYF.